The source of this T cell receptor (beta chain) is a study of T-cell reconstitution after alpha-beta-depleted transplantation in children. As regards this clonotype: As yet, its antigen is unknown.

Study findings and constraints: About two months after transplant, alpha-beta T cells reportedly came from several hundred expanded graft clones. Some patients showed high day-60 TCRbeta diversity, which derived from surviving recipient T cells and thymic progenitors.

J was trimmed by 7 bases and V by 3 bases; bases with no gene match: 9. This CDR3 spans 16 amino acids. CDR1 is KGHSH, CDR2 LQKENI, per germline. A TCRbeta library incorporating unique molecular identifiers was prepared. TCRdb called the PCR reads again in MiXCR, with one record for every CDR3 protein. The sample contains about 120,000 distinct CDR3 sequences, 23% of which appear only once. The source was PBMCs, mostly from graft donor cells, collected 180 days after TCRalphabeta/CD19-depleted stem cell transplant. The clonotype comes from a male patient aged 2 to 9 who had a stem cell transplant for chronic granulomatous disease, so the T cells may come from the graft donor. This chain links TRBV18 with TRBJ1-6, with TRBD1 identical over 7 bases. The CDR3 DNA follows: TGTGCCAGCTCACCGATCCCGAGACAGGGAAATTCACCCCTCCACTTT. This sequence encodes CASSPIPRQGNSPLHF.